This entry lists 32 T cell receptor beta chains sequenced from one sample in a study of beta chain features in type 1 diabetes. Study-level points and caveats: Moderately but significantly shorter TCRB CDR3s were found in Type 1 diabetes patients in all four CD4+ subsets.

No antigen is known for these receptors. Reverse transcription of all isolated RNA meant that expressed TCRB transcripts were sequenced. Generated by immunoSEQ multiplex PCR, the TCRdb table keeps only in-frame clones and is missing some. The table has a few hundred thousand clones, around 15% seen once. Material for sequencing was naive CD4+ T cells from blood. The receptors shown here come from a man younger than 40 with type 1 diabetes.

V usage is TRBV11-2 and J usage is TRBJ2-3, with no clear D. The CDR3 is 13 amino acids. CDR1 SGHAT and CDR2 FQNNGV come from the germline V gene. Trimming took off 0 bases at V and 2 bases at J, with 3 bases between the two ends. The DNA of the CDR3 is TGTGCCAGCAGCTTAGAGTACACAGATACGCAGTATTTT. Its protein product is CASSLEYTDTQYF. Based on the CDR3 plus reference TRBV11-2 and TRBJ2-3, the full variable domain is EAGVAQSPRYKIIEKRQSVAFWCNPISGHATLYWYQQILGQGPKLLIQFQNNGVVDDSQLPKDRFSAERLKGVDSTLKIQPAKLEDSAVYLCASSLEYTDTQYFGPGTRLTVL.

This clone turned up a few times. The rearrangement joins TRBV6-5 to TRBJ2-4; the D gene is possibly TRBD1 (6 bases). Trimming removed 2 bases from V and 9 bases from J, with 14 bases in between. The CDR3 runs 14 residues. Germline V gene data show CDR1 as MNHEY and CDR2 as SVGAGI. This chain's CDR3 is CASSYHLTGSIQYF. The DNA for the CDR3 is TGTGCCAGCAGTTACCACTTAACAGGGAGCATTCAGTACTTC.

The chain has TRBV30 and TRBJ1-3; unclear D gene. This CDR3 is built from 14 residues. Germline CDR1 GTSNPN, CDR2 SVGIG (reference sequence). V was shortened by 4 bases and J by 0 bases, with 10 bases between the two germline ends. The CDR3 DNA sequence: TGTGCCTGGACCAACGGCTACTCTGGAAACACCATATATTTT. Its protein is CAWTNGYSGNTIYF.

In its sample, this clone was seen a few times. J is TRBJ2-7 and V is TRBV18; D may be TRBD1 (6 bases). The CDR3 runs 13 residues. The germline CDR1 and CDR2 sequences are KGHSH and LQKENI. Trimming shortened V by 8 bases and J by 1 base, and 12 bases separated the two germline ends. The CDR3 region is CASANRESYEQYF. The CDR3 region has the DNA TGTGCCAGCGCCAACAGGGAATCCTACGAGCAGTACTTC.

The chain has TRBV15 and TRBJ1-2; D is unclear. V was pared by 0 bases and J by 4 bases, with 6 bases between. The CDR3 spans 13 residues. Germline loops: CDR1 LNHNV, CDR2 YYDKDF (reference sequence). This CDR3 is CATSREGAYGYTF. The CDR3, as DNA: TGTGCCACCAGCAGAGAGGGCGCCTATGGCTACACCTTC. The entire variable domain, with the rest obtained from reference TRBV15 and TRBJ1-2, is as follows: DAMVIQNPRYQVTQFGKPVTLSCSQTLNHNVMYWYQQKSSQAPKLLFHYYDKDFNNEADTPDNFQSRRPNTSFCFLDIRSPGLGDTAMYLCATSREGAYGYTFGSGTRLTVV.

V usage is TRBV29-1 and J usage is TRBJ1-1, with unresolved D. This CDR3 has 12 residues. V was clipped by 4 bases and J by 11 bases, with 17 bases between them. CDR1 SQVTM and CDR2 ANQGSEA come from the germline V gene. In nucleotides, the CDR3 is TGCAGCGTTGGAGGCGGCCTGTTCGAGGCTTTCTTT. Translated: CSVGGGLFEAFF.

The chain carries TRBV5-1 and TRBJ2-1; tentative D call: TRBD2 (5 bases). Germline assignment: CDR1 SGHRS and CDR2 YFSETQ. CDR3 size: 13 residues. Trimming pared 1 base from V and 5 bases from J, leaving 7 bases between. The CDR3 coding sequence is TGCGCCAGCAGCTTGTACGGGGACAATGAGCAGTTCTTC. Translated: CASSLYGDNEQFF.

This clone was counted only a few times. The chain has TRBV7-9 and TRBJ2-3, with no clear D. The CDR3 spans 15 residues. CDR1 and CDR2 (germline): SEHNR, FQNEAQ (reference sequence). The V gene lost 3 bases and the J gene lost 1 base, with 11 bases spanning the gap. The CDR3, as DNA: TGTGCCAGCAGCTTTTCAATGTCGGGCACAGATACGCAGTATTTT. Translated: CASSFSMSGTDTQYF.

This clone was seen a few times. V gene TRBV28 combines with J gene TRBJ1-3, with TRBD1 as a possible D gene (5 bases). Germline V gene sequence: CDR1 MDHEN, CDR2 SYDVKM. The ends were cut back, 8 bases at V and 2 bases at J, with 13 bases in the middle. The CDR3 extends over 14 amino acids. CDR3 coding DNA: TGTGCCAGCTCCGGGGCGGGGGCTGGAAACACCATATATTTT. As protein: CASSGAGAGNTIYF.

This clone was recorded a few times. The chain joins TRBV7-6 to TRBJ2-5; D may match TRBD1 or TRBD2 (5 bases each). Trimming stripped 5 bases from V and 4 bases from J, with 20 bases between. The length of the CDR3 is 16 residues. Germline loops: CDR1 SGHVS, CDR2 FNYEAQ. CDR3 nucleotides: TGTGCCAGCAGCCTCAACTCCGGGACCTCTAGAGAGACCCAGTACTTC. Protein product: CASSLNSGTSRETQYF. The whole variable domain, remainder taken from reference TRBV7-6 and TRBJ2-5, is GAGVSQSPRYKVTKRGQDVALRCDPISGHVSLYWYRQALGQGPEFLTYFNYEAQQDKSGLPNDRFSAERPEGSISTLTIQRTEQRDSAMYRCASSLNSGTSRETQYFGPGTRLLVL.

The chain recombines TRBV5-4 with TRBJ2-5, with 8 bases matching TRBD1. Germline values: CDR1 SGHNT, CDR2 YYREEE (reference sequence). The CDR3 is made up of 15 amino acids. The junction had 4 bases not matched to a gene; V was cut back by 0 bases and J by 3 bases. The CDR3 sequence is CASSLGGQGEETQYF. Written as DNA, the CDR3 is TGTGCCAGCAGCTTGGGTGGACAGGGAGAAGAGACCCAGTACTTC.

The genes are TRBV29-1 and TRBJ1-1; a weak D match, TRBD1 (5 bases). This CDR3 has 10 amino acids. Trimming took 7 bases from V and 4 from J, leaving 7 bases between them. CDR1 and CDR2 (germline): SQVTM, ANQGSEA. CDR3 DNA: TGCAGCGGCGGGGCCACTGAAGCTTTCTTT. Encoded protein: CSGGATEAFF.

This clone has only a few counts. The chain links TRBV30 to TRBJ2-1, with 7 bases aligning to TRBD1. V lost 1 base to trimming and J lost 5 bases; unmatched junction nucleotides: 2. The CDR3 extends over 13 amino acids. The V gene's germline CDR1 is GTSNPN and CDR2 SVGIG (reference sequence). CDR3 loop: CAWSGQGHNEQFF. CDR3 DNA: TGTGCCTGGAGTGGACAGGGACACAATGAGCAGTTCTTC.

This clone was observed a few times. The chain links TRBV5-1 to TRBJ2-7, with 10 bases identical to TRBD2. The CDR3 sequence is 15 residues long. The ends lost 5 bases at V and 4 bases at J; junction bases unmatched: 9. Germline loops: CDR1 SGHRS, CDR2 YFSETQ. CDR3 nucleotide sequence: TGCGCCAGCAGTAGCGGACTAGCGGCCTCTTACGAGCAGTACTTC. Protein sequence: CASSSGLAASYEQYF.

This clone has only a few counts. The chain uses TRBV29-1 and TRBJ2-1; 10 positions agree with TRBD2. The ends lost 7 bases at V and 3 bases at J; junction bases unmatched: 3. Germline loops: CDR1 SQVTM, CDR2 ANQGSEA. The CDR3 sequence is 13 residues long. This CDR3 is CSGGTSVYNEQFF. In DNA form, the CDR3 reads TGCAGCGGGGGGACTAGCGTCTACAATGAGCAGTTCTTC.

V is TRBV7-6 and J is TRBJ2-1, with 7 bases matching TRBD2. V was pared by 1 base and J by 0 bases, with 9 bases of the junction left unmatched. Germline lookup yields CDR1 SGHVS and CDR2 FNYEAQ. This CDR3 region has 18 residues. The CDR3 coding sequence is TGTGCCAGCAGCTTAGTAAGGCGAGAGCGGGGCTCCTACAATGAGCAGTTCTTC. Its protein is CASSLVRRERGSYNEQFF. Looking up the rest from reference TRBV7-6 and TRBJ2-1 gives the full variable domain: GAGVSQSPRYKVTKRGQDVALRCDPISGHVSLYWYRQALGQGPEFLTYFNYEAQQDKSGLPNDRFSAERPEGSISTLTIQRTEQRDSAMYRCASSLVRRERGSYNEQFFGPGTRLTVL.

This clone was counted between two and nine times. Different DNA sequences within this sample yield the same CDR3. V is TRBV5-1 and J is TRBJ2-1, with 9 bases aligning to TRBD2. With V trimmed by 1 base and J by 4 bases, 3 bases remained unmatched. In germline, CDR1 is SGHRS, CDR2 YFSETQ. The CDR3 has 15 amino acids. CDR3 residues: CASSLTSGSYNEQFF. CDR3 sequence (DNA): TGCGCCAGCAGCTTGACTAGCGGGTCTTACAATGAGCAGTTCTTC.

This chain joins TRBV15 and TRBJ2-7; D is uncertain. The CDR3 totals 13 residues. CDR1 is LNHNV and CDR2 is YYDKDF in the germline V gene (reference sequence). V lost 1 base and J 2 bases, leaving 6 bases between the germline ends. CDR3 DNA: TGTGCCACCAGCAGAGTAGGCCCCTACGAGCAGTACTTC. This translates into CATSRVGPYEQYF.

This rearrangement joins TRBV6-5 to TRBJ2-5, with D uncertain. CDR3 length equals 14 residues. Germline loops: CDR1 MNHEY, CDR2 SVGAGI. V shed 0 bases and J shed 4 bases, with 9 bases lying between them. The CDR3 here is CASSYSWGGETQYF. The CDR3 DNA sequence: TGTGCCAGCAGTTACTCGTGGGGTGGAGAGACCCAGTACTTC.

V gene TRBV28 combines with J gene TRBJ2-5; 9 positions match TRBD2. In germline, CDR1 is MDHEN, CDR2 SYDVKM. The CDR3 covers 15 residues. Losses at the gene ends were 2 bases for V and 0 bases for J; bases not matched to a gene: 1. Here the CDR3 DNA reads TGTGCCAGCAGTTTAATAGCGGGAGACCAAGAGACCCAGTACTTC. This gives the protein CASSLIAGDQETQYF.

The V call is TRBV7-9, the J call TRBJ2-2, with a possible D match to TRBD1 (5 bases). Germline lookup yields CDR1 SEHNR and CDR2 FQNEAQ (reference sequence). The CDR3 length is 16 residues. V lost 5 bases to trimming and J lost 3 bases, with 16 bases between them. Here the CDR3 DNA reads TGTGCCAGCAGCCCCCTTGGGGCTTCCTACACCGGGGAGCTGTTTTTT. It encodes CASSPLGASYTGELFF.

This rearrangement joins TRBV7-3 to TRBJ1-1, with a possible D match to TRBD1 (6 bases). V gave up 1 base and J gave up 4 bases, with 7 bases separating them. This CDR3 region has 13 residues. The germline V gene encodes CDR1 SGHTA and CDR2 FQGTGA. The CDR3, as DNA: TGTGCCAGCAGCTTAATGGACAGCACTGAAGCTTTCTTT. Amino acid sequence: CASSLMDSTEAFF.

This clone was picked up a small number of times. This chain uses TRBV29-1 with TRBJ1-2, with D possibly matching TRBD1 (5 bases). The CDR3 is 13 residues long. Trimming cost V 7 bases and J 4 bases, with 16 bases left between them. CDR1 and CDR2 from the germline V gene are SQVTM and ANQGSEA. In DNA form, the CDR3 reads TGCAGCGCCGGCGTTGGGGGAGTCTATGGCTACACCTTC. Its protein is CSAGVGGVYGYTF.

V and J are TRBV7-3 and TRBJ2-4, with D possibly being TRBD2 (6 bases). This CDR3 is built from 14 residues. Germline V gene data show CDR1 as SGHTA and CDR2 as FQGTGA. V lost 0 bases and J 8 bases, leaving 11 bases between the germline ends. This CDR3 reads CASSLTGREDIQYF. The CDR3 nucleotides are TGTGCCAGCAGCTTAACGGGCAGGGAGGACATTCAGTACTTC.

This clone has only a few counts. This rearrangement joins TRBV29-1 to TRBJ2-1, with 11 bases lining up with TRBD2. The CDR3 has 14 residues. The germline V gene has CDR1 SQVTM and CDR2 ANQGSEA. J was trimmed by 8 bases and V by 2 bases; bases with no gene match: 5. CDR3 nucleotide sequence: TGCAGCGTTGAAAAGACTAGCGGGATTTATGAGCAGTTCTTC. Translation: CSVEKTSGIYEQFF.

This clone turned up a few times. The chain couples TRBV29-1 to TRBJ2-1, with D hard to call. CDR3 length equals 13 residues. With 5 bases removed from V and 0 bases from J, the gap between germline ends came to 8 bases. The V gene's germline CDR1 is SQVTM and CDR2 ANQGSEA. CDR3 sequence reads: CSVSMYSYNEQFF. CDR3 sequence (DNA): TGCAGCGTTTCTATGTACTCCTACAATGAGCAGTTCTTC.

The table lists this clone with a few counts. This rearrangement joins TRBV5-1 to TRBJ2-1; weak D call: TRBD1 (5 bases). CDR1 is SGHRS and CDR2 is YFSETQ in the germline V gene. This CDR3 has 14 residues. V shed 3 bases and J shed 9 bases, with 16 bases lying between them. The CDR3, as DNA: TGCGCCAGCAGCTGGGCGTCTCAGGGCGGTGAGCAGTTCTTC. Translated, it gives CASSWASQGGEQFF.

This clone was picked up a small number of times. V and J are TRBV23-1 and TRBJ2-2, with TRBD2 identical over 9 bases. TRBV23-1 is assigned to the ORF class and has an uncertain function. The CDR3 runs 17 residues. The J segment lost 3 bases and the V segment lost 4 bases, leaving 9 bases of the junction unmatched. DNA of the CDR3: TGCGCCAGCAGTCCTAGCGGGATTCGAAATTACACCGGGGAGCTGTTTTTT. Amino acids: CASSPSGIRNYTGELFF.

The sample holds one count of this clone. The CDR3 region is CASRWTGGREQYF. The CDR3 DNA reads TGTGCCAGCAGATGGACAGGGGGTCGAGAGCAGTACTTC. The V gene is TRBV6-5, the J gene TRBJ2-7; TRBD1 agrees at 10 bases. The CDR3 has 13 amino acids. Trimming at V came to 6 bases and at J to 7 bases, leaving 6 bases not matched to a gene. Germline values: CDR1 MNHEY, CDR2 SVGAGI.

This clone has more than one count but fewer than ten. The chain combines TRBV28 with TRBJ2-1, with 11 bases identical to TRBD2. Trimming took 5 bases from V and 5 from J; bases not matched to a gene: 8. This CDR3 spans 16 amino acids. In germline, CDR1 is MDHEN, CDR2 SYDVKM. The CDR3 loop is CASSPTGTSGDNEQFF. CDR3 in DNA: TGTGCCAGCAGTCCAACCGGGACTAGCGGAGACAATGAGCAGTTCTTC.

CDR3 protein: CASSSTDRGENGFF. As DNA, the CDR3 is TGTGCCAGCAGCTCGACGGACAGGGGGGAGAATGGTTTCTTT. The chain joins TRBV9 to TRBJ1-1; TRBD1 aligns across 10 bases. The V and J ends lost 4 bases and 13 bases, in that order; junction bases with no gene match: 13. CDR3 length: 14 residues. CDR1 is SGDLS and CDR2 is YYNGEE in the germline V gene.

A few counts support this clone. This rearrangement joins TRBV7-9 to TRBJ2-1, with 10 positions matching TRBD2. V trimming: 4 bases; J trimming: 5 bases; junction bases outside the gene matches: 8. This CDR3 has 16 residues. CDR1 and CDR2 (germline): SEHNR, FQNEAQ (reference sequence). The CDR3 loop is CASSSKSSGGDNEQFF. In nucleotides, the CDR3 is TGTGCCAGCAGCTCAAAATCTAGCGGGGGTGACAATGAGCAGTTCTTC.